Listed here is a single T cell receptor beta chain. This sample is part of a study of blood T cell repertoires in COVID-19. Losses at the gene ends were 4 bases for V and 2 bases for J; bases not matched to a gene: 6. CDR3 length equals 15 residues. From germline, CDR1 is LGHNA and CDR2 YSLEER. Assay: immunoSEQ multiplex PCR; the TCRdb copy retains only in-frame clones and omits some. The top ten hold 1.3% of the sample, which has 200,000 to 250,000 clones, about four fifths seen once. The sequencing input was PBMCs or T cells enriched from blood (not recorded which). The TCR comes from a woman aged 35 to 49 with acute COVID-19. The chain links TRBV4-3 to TRBJ2-3; 7 positions agree with TRBD1. In DNA, the CDR3 is TGCGCCAGCAGCCTTAAGGGGGCCTTCACAGATACGCAGTATTTT. Translated: CASSLKGAFTDTQYF.